The clone carrying this T cell receptor (beta chain) showed up just a few times. The sample originates from a study of T cells after yellow fever vaccination. One entry per CDR3 protein, called by TCRdb with MiXCR from the 5' RACE reads. The sample yields 230,000 or so distinct CDR3 sequences, around 6.7% seen once. The V end lost 0 bases, the J end lost 0 bases, and 7 bases lay between the germline ends. The CDR3 sequence is 16 residues long. Per germline, CDR1 SGHRS and CDR2 YFSETQ. Sequenced material: CD4+ T cells sorted from PBMCs, taken on the day of the yellow fever booster vaccination. This chain connects TRBV5-1 to TRBJ2-6; TRBD1 might be the D (5 bases). This TCR was sampled from a man in his thirties or forties who received the YFV17D yellow fever vaccine. The CDR3 nucleotides are TGCGCCAGCAGCTTGGGGGGCTTCTCTGGGGCCAACGTCCTGACTTTC. This gives the protein CASSLGGFSGANVLTF.